This T cell receptor (beta chain) was identified in a study of T cells in Graves' hyperthyroidism and ophthalmopathy. Trimming shortened V by 3 bases and J by 4 bases, and 15 bases separated the two germline ends. The CDR3 runs to 15 residues. The CDR3 regions of TCR beta were amplified from RNA transcripts. HTBI primers were used for first-round RT-PCR of the TCR CDR3. MiXCR, applied by TCRdb to the multiplex PCR reads, yields one record per CDR3 protein. The sample has some 530,000 distinct CDR3 sequences, 20% to 25% seen once. This clonotype came up many times. This rearrangement joins TRBV12-3 or TRBV12-4 to TRBJ1-1; D unclear. This clonotype was obtained from a woman in her seventies with Graves' ophthalmopathy. The sequencing input was blood. CDR3: CASSFYTDPVTEAFF. DNA for the CDR3: TGTGCCAGCAGTTTCTATACAGACCCAGTCACTGAAGCTTTCTTT.